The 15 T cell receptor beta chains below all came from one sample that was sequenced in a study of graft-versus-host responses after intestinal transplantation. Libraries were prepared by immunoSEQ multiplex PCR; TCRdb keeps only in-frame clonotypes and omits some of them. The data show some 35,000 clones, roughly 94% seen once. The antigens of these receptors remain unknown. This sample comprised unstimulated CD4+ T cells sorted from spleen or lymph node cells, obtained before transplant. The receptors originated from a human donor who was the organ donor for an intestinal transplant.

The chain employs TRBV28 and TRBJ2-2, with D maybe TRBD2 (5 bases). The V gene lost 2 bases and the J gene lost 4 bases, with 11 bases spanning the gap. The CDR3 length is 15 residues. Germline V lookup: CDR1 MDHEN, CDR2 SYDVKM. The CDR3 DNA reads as TGTGCCAGCAGTTTACTAGGGAGAGGCACCGGGGAGCTGTTTTTT. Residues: CASSLLGRGTGELFF.

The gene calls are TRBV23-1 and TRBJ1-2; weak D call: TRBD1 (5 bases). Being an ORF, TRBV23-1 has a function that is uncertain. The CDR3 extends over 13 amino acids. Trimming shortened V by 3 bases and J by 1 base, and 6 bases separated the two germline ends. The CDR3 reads CASSQDINYGYTF. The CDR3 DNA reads TGCGCCAGCAGTCAGGACATTAACTATGGCTACACCTTC.

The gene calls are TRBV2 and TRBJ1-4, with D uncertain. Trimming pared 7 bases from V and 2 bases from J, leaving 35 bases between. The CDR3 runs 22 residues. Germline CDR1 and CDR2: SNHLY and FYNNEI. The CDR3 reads CASKIPRSPVVEFLQTNEKLFF. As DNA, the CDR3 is TGTGCCAGCAAGATCCCACGGTCCCCCGTCGTGGAGTTTCTCCAGACTAATGAAAAACTGTTTTTT.

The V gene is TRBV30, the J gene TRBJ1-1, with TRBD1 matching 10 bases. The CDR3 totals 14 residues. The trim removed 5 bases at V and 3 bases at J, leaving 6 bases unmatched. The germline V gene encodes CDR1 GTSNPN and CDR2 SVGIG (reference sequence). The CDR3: CAWARDRGYTEAFF. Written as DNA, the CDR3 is TGTGCCTGGGCCCGGGACAGGGGATACACTGAAGCTTTCTTT.

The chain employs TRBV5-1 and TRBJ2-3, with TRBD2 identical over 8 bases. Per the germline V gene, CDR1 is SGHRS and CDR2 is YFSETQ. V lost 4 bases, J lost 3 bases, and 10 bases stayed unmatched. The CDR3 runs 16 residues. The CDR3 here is CASSKIWRGATDTQYF. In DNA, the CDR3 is TGCGCCAGCAGCAAAATTTGGCGGGGGGCTACAGATACGCAGTATTTT.

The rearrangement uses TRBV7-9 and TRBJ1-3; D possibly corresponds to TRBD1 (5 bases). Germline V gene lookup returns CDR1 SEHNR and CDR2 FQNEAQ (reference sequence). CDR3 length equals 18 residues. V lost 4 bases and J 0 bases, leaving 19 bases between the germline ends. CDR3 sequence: CASSSLAKGRYSGNTIYF. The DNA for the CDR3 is TGTGCCAGCAGCTCCTTAGCAAAGGGACGGTACTCTGGAAACACCATATATTTT.

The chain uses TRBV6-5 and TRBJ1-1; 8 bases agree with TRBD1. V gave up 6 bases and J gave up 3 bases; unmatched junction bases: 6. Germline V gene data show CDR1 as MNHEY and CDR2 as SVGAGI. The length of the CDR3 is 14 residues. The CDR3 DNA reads TGTGCCAGCAGGCCTGCCAGGGGGCACACTGAAGCTTTCTTT. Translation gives CASRPARGHTEAFF.

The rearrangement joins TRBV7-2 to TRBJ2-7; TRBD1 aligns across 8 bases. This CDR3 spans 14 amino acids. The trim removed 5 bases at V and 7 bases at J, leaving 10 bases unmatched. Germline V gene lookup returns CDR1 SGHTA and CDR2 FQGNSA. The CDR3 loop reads CASSQNQGAREQYF. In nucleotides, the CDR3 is TGTGCCAGCAGCCAAAACCAGGGGGCGCGGGAGCAGTACTTC. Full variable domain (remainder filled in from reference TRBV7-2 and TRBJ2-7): GAGVSQSPSNKVTEKGKDVELRCDPISGHTALYWYRQSLGQGLEFLIYFQGNSAPDKSGLPSDRFSAERTGGSVSTLTIQRTQQEDSAVYLCASSQNQGAREQYFGPGTRLTVT.

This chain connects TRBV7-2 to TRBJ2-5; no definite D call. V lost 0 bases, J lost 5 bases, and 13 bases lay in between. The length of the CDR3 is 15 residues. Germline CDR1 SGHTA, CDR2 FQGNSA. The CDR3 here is CASSLALASRETQYF. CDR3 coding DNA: TGTGCCAGCAGCTTAGCGCTCGCTAGTCGGGAGACCCAGTACTTC.

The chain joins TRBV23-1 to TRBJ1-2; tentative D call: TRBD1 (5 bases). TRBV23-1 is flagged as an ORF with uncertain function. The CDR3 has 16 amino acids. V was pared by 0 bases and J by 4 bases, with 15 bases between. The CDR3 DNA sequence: TGCGCCAGCAGTCAATCGCCCTATTGGGGGGGCTATGGCTACACCTTC. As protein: CASSQSPYWGGYGYTF.

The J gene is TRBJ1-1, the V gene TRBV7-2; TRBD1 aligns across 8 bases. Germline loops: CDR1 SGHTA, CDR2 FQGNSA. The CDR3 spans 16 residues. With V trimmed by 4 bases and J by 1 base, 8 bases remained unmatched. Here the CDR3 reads CASSSSFGTGNTEAFF. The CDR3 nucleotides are TGTGCCAGCAGCTCCTCTTTTGGGACAGGGAACACTGAAGCTTTCTTT.

The CDR3 DNA follows: TGTGCCAGCAGCTTAGTTGGGACAGGACCCACTGAAGCTTTCTTT. It specifies CASSLVGTGPTEAFF. The rearrangement links TRBV7-8 to TRBJ1-1, with TRBD1 matching over 8 bases. In germline, CDR1 is SGHVS, CDR2 FQNEAQ. This CDR3 is built from 15 residues. The V segment lost 1 base and the J segment 4 bases; nucleotides outside the gene matches: 5.

CDR3 amino acids: CAWSVLQGVSPLHF. CDR3 sequence (DNA): TGTGCCTGGAGTGTACTACAGGGGGTCTCACCCCTCCACTTT. The V call is TRBV30, the J call TRBJ1-6; 8 nucleotides align to TRBD1. The CDR3 totals 14 residues. V trimming: 0 bases; J trimming: 10 bases; junction bases outside the gene matches: 5. Germline CDR1 GTSNPN, CDR2 SVGIG (reference sequence).

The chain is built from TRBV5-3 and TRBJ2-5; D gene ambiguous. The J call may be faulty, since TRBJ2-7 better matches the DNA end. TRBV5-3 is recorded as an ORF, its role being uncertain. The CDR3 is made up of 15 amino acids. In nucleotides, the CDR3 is TGTGCCAGAAGCTCGATGACCGTGGCTCCCTACGAGCAGTACTTC. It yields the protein CARSSMTVAPYEQYF.

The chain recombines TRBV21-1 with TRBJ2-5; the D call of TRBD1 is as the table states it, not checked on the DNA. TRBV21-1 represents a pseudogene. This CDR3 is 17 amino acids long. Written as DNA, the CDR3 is TGTGCCAGCAGCGACCCCGGTCAGGGGGCTTCGCAAGAGACCCAGTACTTC. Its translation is CASSDPGQGASQETQYF.